This T cell receptor (beta chain) was sequenced during a study of T cell responses to AZD1222 COVID-19 vaccine. Whole-study context: Second-dose intervals of approximately 4 or approximately 12 weeks were pooled. Notes on the study in general: Baseline testing showed seropositivity in only a handful of AZD1222 recipients. Donors were chiefly white British, with a greater number of females, and clonal diversity was perhaps underestimated. Nearly half of spike-specific TCRs reportedly target unmutated variant regions.

Profiling relied on immunoSEQ multiplex PCR, and the TCRdb table lists in-frame clones only, not all of them. Seen here are about 96,000 clones, 88% observed once, and the top ten hold less than 3.5%. Note on this clone: Its antigen is still unknown.

The sample consisted of peripheral blood, taken on day 0 of AZD1222 vaccination. The TCR originated in an adult in good health.

The CDR3 DNA is TGTGCCAGCAGCTTAGGACTAGGCGGAGATACGCAGTATTTT. Translating it yields CASSLGLGGDTQYF. This chain uses TRBV7-3 with TRBJ2-3, with 7 bases lining up with TRBD2. This CDR3 is built from 14 residues. Germline V gene lookup returns CDR1 SGHTA and CDR2 FQGTGA. Germline trimming cut 2 bases from V and 5 bases from J; bases unmatched to any gene: 4.